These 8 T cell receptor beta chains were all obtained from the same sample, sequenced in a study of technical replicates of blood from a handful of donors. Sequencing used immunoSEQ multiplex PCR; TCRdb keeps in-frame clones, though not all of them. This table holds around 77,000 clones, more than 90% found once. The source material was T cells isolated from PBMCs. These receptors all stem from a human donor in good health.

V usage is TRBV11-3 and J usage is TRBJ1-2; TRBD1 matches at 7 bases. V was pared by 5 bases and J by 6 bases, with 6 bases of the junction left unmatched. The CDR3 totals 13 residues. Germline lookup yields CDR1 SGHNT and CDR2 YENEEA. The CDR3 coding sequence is TGTGCCAGCAGCACCGCTGACAGGGATGGCTACACCTTC. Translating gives CASSTADRDGYTF.

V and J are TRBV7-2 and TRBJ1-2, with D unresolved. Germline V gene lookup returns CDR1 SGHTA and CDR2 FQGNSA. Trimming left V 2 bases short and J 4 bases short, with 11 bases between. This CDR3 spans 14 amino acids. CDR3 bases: TGTGCCAGCAGCTTACAGGCGACGGCCTATGGCTACACCTTC. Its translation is CASSLQATAYGYTF. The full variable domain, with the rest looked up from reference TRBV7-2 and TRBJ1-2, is GAGVSQSPSNKVTEKGKDVELRCDPISGHTALYWYRQSLGQGLEFLIYFQGNSAPDKSGLPSDRFSAERTGGSVSTLTIQRTQQEDSAVYLCASSLQATAYGYTFGSGTRLTVV.

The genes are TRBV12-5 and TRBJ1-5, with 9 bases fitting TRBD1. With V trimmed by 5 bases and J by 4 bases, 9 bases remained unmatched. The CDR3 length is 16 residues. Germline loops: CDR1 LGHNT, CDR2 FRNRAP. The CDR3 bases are TGTGCTAGTGGTATTTCACAGGGGGCTCTTAATCAGCCCCAGCATTTT. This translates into CASGISQGALNQPQHF. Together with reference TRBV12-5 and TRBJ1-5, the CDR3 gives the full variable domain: DARVTQTPRHKVTEMGQEVTMRCQPILGHNTVFWYRQTMMQGLELLAYFRNRAPLDDSGMPKDRFSAEMPDATLATLKIQPSEPRDSAVYFCASGISQGALNQPQHFGDGTRLSIL.

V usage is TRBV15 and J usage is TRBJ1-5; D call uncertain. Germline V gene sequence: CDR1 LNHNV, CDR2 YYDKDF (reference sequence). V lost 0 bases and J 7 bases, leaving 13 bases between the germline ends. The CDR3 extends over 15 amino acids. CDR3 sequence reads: CATSRDWRDGQPQHF. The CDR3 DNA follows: TGTGCCACCAGCAGAGATTGGAGGGATGGACAGCCCCAGCATTTT.

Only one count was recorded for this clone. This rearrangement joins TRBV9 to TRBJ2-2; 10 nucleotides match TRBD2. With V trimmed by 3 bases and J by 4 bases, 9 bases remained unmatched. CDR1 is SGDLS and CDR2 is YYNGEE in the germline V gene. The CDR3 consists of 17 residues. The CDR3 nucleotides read TGTGCCAGCAGCGCCTTCTCGGGACTAGCGAGCACCGGGGAGCTGTTTTTT. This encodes CASSAFSGLASTGELFF.

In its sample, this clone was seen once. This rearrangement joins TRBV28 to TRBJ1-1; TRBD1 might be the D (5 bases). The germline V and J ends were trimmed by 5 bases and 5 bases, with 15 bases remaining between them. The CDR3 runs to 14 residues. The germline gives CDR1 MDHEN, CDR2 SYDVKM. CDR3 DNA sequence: TGTGCCAGCAGTAGTGGCGGGGGAGAAACTGAAGCTTTCTTT. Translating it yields CASSSGGGETEAFF.

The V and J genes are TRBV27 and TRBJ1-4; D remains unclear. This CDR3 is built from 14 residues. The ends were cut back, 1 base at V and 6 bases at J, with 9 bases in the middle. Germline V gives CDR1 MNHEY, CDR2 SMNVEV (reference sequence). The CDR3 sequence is CASSLFGQDEKLFF. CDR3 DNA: TGTGCCAGCAGTTTATTTGGGCAAGATGAAAAACTGTTTTTT.

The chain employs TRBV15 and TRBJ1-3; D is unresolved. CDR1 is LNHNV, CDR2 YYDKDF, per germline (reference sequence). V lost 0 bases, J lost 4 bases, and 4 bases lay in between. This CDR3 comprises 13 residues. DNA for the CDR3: TGTGCCACCAGCAGAGACCCAGGAAACACCATATATTTT. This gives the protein CATSRDPGNTIYF. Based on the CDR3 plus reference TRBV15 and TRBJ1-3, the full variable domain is DAMVIQNPRYQVTQFGKPVTLSCSQTLNHNVMYWYQQKSSQAPKLLFHYYDKDFNNEADTPDNFQSRRPNTSFCFLDIRSPGLGDTAMYLCATSRDPGNTIYFGEGSWLTVV.